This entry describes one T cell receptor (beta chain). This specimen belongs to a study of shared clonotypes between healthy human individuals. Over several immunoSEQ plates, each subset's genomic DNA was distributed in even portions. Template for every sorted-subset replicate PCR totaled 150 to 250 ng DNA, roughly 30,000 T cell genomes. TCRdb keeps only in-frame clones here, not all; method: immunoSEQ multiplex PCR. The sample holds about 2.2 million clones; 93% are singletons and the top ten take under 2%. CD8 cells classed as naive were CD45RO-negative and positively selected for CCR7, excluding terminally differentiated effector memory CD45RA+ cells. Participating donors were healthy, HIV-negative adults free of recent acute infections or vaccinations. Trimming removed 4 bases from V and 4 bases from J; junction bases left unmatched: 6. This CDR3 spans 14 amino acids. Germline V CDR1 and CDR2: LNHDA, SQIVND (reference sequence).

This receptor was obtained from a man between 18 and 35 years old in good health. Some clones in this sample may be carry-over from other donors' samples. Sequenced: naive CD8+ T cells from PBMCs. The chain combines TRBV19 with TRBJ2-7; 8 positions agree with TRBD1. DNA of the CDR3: TGTGCCAGTAGTACCAATCGACAGGGGTACGAGCAGTACTTC. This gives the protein CASSTNRQGYEQYF.